The next 8 T cell receptor beta chains were all read from a single sample in a study of Ad26.COV2.S vaccination and SARS-CoV-2 variants. Treatment: some 20 received Ad26.COV2.S at low or high dose, single or two shots; about 5 received placebo; per-sample allocation not given. Collection of the samples took place on day 63 after the first injection of vaccine or placebo. Method: immunoSEQ multiplex PCR; TCRdb's copy keeps in-frame clones and lacks some. The repertoire includes roughly 700,000 clones, around 90% of them detected once, and over 1.3% sits in the top ten. The sequenced sample was peripheral blood, obtained in a trial of Ad26.COV2.S vaccine versus placebo. The receptors here all came from a person aged 18-60 years who received the Ad26.COV2.S COVID-19 vaccine or a placebo.

The chain couples TRBV7-9 to TRBJ1-1, with D uncertain. CDR3 size: 14 residues. Germline loops: CDR1 SEHNR, CDR2 FQNEAQ (reference sequence). Trimming stripped 3 bases from V and 5 bases from J, with 13 bases between. The CDR3 DNA sequence: TGTGCCAGCAGCTTTGAGTTTTTCGGGACTGAAGCTTTCTTT. Its protein is CASSFEFFGTEAFF.

The V and J genes are TRBV21-1 and TRBJ2-7; the D segment call TRBD1 is taken from the table without a DNA check. TRBV21-1 is designated a pseudogene. There are 13 residues in the CDR3. This chain's CDR3 is CASRPQGRGEQYF. CDR3 bases: TGTGCCAGCAGACCGCAGGGTCGTGGAGAGCAGTACTTC.

This rearrangement joins TRBV4-3 to TRBJ2-5; 8 bases agree with TRBD2. V shed 2 bases and J 1 base; nucleotides not matched to a gene: 3. Germline CDR1 is LGHNA and CDR2 is YSLEER. The CDR3 has 15 amino acids. The CDR3 nucleotides read TGCGCCAGCAGCCAACGCGGGGGGCCCCAAGAGACCCAGTACTTC. Protein: CASSQRGGPQETQYF.

The V gene is TRBV6-2 or TRBV6-3, the J gene TRBJ2-5, with 7 bases fitting TRBD1. Germline lookup yields CDR1 MNHEY and CDR2 SVGEGT. The CDR3 extends over 14 amino acids. J lost 2 bases, V lost 4 bases, and 4 bases had no gene match. Here the CDR3 reads CASSSRDSQETQYF. DNA for the CDR3: TGTGCCAGCAGTTCACGGGACAGTCAAGAGACCCAGTACTTC.

This rearrangement joins TRBV15 to TRBJ1-2; D perhaps matches TRBD1 (5 bases). This CDR3 contains 13 residues. V dropped 1 base and J dropped 7 bases, with 10 bases sitting between them. Germline CDR1 reads LNHNV; CDR2 reads YYDKDF (reference sequence). The CDR3 coding sequence is TGTGCCACCAGCAGAGTTCCAGGGTCTGGCTACACCTTC. Translating gives CATSRVPGSGYTF. Full variable domain (remainder filled in from reference TRBV15 and TRBJ1-2): DAMVIQNPRYQVTQFGKPVTLSCSQTLNHNVMYWYQQKSSQAPKLLFHYYDKDFNNEADTPDNFQSRRPNTSFCFLDIRSPGLGDTAMYLCATSRVPGSGYTFGSGTRLTVV.

The chain recombines TRBV12-2 with TRBJ2-1; TRBD1 is the table's D call and was not checked against the DNA. TRBV12-2 is designated a pseudogene. This CDR3 comprises 16 residues. The CDR3 is CASRSGTARVVDEQFF. In DNA, the CDR3 is TGTGCAAGTCGCTCCGGGACAGCTAGAGTTGTCGATGAGCAGTTCTTC.

The CDR3: CASSSLTGRETQYF. CDR3 nucleotide sequence: TGTGCCAGCAGCTCCTTAACAGGACGGGAGACCCAGTACTTC. This chain connects TRBV7-2 to TRBJ2-5; possible D gene TRBD1, 5 bases. The V gene lost 4 bases and the J gene lost 5 bases, with 14 bases spanning the gap. Germline V lookup: CDR1 SGHTA, CDR2 FQGNSA. This CDR3 contains 14 residues.

The chain links TRBV4-1 to TRBJ2-3; 8 nucleotides match TRBD2. The CDR3 has 15 residues. The germline V gene has CDR1 MGHRA and CDR2 YSYEKL. Trimming took 0 bases from V and 9 from J; bases not matched to a gene: 8. CDR3 sequence (DNA): TGCGCCAGCAGCCAAGAAGTCCAGGGCGGGAGGACGCAGTATTTT. This encodes CASSQEVQGGRTQYF.